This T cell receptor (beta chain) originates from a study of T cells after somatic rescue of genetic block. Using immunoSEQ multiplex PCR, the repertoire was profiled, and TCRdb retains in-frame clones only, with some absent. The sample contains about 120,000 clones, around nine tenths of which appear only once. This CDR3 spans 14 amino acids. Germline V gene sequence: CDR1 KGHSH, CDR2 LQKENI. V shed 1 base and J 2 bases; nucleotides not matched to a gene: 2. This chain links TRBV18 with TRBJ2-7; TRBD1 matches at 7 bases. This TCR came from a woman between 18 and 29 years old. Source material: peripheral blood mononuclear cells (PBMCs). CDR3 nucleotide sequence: TGTGCCAGCTCACCACTGCAGGGGGCCTACGAGCAGTACTTC. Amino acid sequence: CASSPLQGAYEQYF.